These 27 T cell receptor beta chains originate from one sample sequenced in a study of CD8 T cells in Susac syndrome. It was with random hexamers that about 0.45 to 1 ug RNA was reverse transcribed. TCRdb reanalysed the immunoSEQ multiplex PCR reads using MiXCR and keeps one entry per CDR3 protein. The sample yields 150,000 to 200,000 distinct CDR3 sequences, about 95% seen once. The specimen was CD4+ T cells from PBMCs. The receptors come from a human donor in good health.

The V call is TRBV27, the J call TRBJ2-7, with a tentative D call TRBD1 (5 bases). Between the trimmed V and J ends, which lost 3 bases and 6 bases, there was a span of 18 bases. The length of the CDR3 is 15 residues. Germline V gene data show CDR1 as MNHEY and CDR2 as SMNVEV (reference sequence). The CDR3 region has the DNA TGTGCCAGCAGTTTGGGGCCGGCCCGCTCGTCCGAGCAGTACTTC. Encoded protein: CASSLGPARSSEQYF.

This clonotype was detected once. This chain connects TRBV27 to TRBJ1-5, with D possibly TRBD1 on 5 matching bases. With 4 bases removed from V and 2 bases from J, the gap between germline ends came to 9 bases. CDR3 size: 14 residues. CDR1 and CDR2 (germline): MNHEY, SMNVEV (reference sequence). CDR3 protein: CASSSGYGNQPQHF. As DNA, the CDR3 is TGTGCCAGCAGTTCAGGGTACGGCAATCAGCCCCAGCATTTT.

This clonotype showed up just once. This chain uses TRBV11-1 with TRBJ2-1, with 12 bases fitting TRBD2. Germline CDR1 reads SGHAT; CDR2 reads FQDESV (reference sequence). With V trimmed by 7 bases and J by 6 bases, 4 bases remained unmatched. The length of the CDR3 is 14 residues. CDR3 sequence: CASNQLAGGNEQFF. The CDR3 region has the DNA TGTGCCAGCAACCAACTAGCGGGAGGCAATGAGCAGTTCTTC.

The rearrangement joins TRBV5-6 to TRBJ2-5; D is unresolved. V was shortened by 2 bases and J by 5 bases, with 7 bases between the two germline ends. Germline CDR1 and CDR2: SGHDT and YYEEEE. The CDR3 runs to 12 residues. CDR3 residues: CASSLRAETQYF. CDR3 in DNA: TGTGCCAGCAGCTTAAGAGCGGAGACCCAGTACTTC.

CDR3 amino acids: CASSQVGTTTDTQYF. The CDR3 DNA reads TGCGCCAGCAGCCAAGTCGGGACTACCACAGATACGCAGTATTTT. The chain couples TRBV4-1 to TRBJ2-3; TRBD2 matches 7 bases. With 1 base clipped from V and 2 bases from J, the junction kept 3 bases outside the gene matches. CDR3 size: 15 residues. Germline-derived CDR1 and CDR2 are MGHRA and YSYEKL.

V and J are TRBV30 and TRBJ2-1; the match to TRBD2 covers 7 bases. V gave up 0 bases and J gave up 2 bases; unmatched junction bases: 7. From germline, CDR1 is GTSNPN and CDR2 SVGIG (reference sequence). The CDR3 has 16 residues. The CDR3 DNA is TGTGCCTGGAGTGTAAGCAGAAGCGGGACCTACAATGAGCAGTTCTTC. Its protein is CAWSVSRSGTYNEQFF.

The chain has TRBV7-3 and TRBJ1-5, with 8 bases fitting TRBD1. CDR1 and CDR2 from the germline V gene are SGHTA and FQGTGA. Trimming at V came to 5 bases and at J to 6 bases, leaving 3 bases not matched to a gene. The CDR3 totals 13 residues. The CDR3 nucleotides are TGTGCCAGCAGCCCTGACAGGGGTCAGCCCCAGCATTTT. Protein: CASSPDRGQPQHF.

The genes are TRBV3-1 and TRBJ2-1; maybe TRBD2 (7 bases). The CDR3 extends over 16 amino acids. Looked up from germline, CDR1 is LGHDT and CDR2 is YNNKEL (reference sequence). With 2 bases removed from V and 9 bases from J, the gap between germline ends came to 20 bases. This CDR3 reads CASSQPLADRGGEQFF. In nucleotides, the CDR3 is TGTGCCAGCAGCCAACCCCTAGCGGATCGAGGGGGTGAGCAGTTCTTC.

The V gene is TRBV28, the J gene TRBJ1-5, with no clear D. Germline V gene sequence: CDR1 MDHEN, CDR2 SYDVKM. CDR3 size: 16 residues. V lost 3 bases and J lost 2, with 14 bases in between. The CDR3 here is CASSFSHGSGNQPQHF. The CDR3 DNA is TGTGCCAGCAGTTTTTCGCACGGTTCGGGCAATCAGCCCCAGCATTTT.

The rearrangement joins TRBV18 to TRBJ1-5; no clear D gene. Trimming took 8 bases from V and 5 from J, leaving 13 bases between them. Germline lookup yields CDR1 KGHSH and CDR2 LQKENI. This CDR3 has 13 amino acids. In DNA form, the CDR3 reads TGTGCCAGCACCCTTTACTCCGATCAGCCCCAGCATTTT. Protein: CASTLYSDQPQHF.

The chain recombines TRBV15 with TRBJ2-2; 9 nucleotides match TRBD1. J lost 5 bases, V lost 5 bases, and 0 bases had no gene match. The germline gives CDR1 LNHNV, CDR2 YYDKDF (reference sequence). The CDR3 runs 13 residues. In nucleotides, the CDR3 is TGTGCCACCAGCGGACAGGGGACCGGGGAGCTGTTTTTT. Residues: CATSGQGTGELFF.

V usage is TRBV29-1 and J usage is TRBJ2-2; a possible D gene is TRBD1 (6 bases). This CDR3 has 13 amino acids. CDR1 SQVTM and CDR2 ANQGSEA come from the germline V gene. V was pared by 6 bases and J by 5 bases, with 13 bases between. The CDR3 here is CSVTTDSTGELFF. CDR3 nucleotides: TGCAGCGTAACCACGGACAGTACCGGGGAGCTGTTTTTT.

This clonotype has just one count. CDR3 sequence (DNA): TGTGCCTGGAGCCCTGGACTAGCGGCACAAGAGACCCAGTACTTC. Translating it yields CAWSPGLAAQETQYF. The chain recombines TRBV30 with TRBJ2-5; TRBD2 matches at 10 bases. V was pared by 3 bases and J by 2 bases, with 6 bases of the junction left unmatched. This CDR3 has 15 residues. CDR1 and CDR2 (germline): GTSNPN, SVGIG (reference sequence).

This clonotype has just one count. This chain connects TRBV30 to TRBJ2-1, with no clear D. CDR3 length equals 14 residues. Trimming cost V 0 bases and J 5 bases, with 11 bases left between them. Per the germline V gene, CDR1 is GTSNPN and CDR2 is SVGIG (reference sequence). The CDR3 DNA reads TGTGCCTGGAGTGTAGAAGCACACCACAATGAGCAGTTCTTC. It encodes CAWSVEAHHNEQFF.

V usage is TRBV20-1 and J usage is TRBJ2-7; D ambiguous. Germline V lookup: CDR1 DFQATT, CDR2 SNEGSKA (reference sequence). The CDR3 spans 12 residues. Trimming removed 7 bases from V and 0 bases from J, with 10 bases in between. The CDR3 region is CSVDWDSYEQYF. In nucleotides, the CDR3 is TGCAGTGTTGACTGGGACTCCTACGAGCAGTACTTC.

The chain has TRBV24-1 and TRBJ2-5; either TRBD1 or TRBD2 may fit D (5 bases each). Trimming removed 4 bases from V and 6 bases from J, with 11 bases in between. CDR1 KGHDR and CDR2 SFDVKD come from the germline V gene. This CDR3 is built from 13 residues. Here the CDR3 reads CATSDGAGQTQYF. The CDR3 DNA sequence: TGTGCCACCAGTGACGGGGCAGGCCAGACCCAGTACTTC.

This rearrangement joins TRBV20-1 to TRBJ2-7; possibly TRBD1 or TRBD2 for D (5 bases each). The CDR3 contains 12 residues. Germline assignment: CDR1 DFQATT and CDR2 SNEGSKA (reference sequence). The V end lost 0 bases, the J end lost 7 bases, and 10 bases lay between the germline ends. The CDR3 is CSAREPWGEQYF. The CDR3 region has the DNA TGCAGTGCTAGAGAACCCTGGGGGGAGCAGTACTTC.

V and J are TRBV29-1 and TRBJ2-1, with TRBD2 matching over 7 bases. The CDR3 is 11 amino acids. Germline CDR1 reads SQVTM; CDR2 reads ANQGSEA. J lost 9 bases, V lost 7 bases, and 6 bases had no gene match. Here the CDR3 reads CSGGLEIEQFF. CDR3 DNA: TGCAGCGGTGGACTAGAGATTGAGCAGTTCTTC.

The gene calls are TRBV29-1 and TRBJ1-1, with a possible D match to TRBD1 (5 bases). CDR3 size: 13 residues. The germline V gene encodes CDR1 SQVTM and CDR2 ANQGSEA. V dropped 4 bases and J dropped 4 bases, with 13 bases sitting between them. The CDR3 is CSVGRTGATEAFF. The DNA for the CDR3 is TGCAGCGTTGGTCGTACCGGGGCCACTGAAGCTTTCTTT.

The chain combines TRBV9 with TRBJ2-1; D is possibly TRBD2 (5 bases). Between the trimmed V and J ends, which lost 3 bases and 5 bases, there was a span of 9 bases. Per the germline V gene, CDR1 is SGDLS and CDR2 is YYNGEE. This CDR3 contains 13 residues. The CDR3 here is CASSALADNEQFF. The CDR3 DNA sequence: TGTGCCAGCAGCGCCCTAGCCGACAATGAGCAGTTCTTC.

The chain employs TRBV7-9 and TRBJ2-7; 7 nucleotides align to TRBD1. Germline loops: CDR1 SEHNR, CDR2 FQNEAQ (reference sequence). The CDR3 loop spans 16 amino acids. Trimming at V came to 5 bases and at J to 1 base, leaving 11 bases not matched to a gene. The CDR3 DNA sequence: TGTGCCAGCAGCCCCTTTGGACAGGTTCCGTCCTACGAGCAGTACTTC. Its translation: CASSPFGQVPSYEQYF.

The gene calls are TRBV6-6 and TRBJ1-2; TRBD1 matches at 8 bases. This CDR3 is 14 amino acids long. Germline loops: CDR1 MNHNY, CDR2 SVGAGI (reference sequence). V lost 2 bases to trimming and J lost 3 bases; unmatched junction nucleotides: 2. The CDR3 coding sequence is TGTGCCAGCAGTTACCCACAGGGGGACTATGGCTACACCTTC. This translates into CASSYPQGDYGYTF.

CDR3 sequence reads: CSVEAGGGYTF. The CDR3 nucleotides are TGCAGCGTTGAAGCAGGGGGTGGCTACACCTTC. J is TRBJ1-2 and V is TRBV29-1, with 7 bases fitting TRBD1. V lost 1 base to trimming and J lost 7 bases; unmatched junction nucleotides: 0. Germline CDR1 is SQVTM and CDR2 is ANQGSEA. There are 11 residues in the CDR3.

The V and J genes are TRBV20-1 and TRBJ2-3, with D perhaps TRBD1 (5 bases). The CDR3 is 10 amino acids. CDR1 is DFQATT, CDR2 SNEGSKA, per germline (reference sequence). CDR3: CGASSNTQYF. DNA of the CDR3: TGCGGGGCTTCTTCGAATACGCAGTATTTT.

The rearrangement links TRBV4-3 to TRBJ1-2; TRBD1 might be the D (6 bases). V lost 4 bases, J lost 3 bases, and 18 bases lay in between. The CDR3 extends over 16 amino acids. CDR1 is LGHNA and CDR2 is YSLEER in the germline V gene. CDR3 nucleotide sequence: TGCGCCAGCAGCCCGGAGGGGGAGAGCCGGGACTATGGCTACACCTTC. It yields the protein CASSPEGESRDYGYTF.

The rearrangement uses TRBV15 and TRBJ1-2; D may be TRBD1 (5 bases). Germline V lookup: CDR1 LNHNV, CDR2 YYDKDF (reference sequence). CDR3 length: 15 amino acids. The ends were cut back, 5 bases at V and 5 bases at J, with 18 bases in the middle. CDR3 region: CATSLDQGRGYGYTF. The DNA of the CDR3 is TGTGCCACCAGCCTAGACCAGGGAAGGGGTTATGGCTACACCTTC.

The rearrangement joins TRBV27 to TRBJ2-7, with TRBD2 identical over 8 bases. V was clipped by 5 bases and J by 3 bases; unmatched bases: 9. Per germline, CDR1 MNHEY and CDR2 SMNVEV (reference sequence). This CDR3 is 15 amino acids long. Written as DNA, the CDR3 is TGTGCCAGCAGTCCTCGACTAGCGCAACTCTACGAGCAGTACTTC. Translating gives CASSPRLAQLYEQYF.